Listed below are T cell receptor beta chains from one sample, sequenced in a study of monozygotic twins with inflammatory bowel disease. TCRdb re-called the 5' RACE reads; every CDR3 protein appears as one record, without DNA. Its listing shows about 300,000 distinct CDR3 sequences. The sequenced sample was blood. Every receptor here comes from a human donor with ulcerative colitis or Crohn's disease, or a healthy co-twin of an affected twin (not recorded which). Each CDR3 is given with its conserved first and last residue.

J gene: TRBJ2-7
V gene: TRBV27
CDR3 protein: CATTGGYEQYF

J gene: TRBJ2-5
V gene: TRBV6-5
CDR3 protein: CASSYSIASGALNF

J gene: TRBJ2-7
V gene: TRBV20-1
CDR3 protein: CSATTGTGSHEQYF

J gene: TRBJ2-1
V gene: TRBV30
CDR3 protein: CAWSVRNEHFF

J gene: TRBJ1-1
V gene: TRBV6-2/TRBV6-3
CDR3 protein: CASKDAMNTEAFF

J gene: TRBJ2-6
V gene: TRBV5-1
CDR3 protein: CASSIRDRAAFDYSGANVLTF

J gene: TRBJ1-1
V gene: TRBV15
CDR3 protein: CATSRVGSNTEAFF

J gene: TRBJ1-1
V gene: TRBV4-3
CDR3 protein: CASSQREGANTEAFF

J gene: TRBJ2-4
V gene: TRBV28
CDR3 protein: CASSLYSRRGLSSAKNIQYF

J gene: TRBJ1-5
V gene: TRBV7-2
CDR3 protein: CASSGGQGTVGHF

J gene: TRBJ1-5
V gene: TRBV6-2/TRBV6-3
CDR3 protein: CAGSYSRSNQPQHF

J gene: TRBJ2-2
V gene: TRBV24-1
CDR3 protein: CATSDGTSGTGELFF

J gene: TRBJ2-1
V gene: TRBV6-4
CDR3 protein: CASSDRGEYNEQFF

J gene: TRBJ2-5
V gene: TRBV9
CDR3 protein: CASSVKQAEDQETQYF

J gene: TRBJ2-3
V gene: TRBV12-3/TRBV12-4
CDR3 protein: CASRWRRADTQYF

J gene: TRBJ2-6
V gene: TRBV19
CDR3 protein: CASVSGSSGANVLTF

J gene: TRBJ1-5
V gene: TRBV20-1
CDR3 protein: CSARAQAIQPQHF

J gene: TRBJ2-7
V gene: TRBV5-1
CDR3 protein: CASSYGLAGVSYEQYF

J gene: TRBJ2-4
V gene: TRBV5-1
CDR3 protein: CASSLRTAPNIQYF

J gene: TRBJ1-1
V gene: TRBV7-6
CDR3 protein: CASSQGNTEAFF

J gene: TRBJ1-1
V gene: TRBV5-1
CDR3 protein: CASSLGPLGTEAFF

J gene: TRBJ1-4
V gene: TRBV7-6
CDR3 protein: CASSFSTGERKNEKLFF

J gene: TRBJ2-5
V gene: TRBV6-6
CDR3 protein: CASRTGGAETQYF

J gene: TRBJ2-2
V gene: TRBV7-2
CDR3 protein: CASSPRLPPGELFF

J gene: TRBJ1-4
V gene: TRBV28
CDR3 protein: CASSLYGWEKLFF

J gene: TRBJ2-5
V gene: TRBV28
CDR3 protein: CASSLRGTAREETQYF

J gene: TRBJ2-5
V gene: TRBV7-2
CDR3 protein: CASSRPPNQETQYF

J gene: TRBJ2-4
V gene: TRBV9
CDR3 protein: CASSGSGTVNNIQYF

J gene: TRBJ2-7
V gene: TRBV5-4
CDR3 protein: CASSLAQGGRQYF

J gene: TRBJ1-2
V gene: TRBV7-8
CDR3 protein: CASSSSDRRSYTF

J gene: TRBJ2-5
V gene: TRBV15
CDR3 protein: CATSRDRAAETQYF

J gene: TRBJ1-5
V gene: TRBV5-5
CDR3 protein: CASSTGTPDQPQHF

J gene: TRBJ2-5
V gene: TRBV7-2
CDR3 protein: CASTQRSGETQYF

J gene: TRBJ2-7
V gene: TRBV25-1
CDR3 protein: CASSELSRTGARYEQYF

J gene: TRBJ2-3
V gene: TRBV7-2
CDR3 protein: CASSLRTSDTQYF

J gene: TRBJ2-7
V gene: TRBV29-1
CDR3 protein: CSVRQGGEQYF

J gene: TRBJ2-3
V gene: TRBV20-1
CDR3 protein: CSARERVTDTQYF

J gene: TRBJ2-7
V gene: TRBV20-1
CDR3 protein: CSARALDFYEQYF

J gene: TRBJ1-1
V gene: TRBV9
CDR3 protein: CASSVGTRGGVGTEAFF

J gene: TRBJ2-7
V gene: TRBV9
CDR3 protein: CASSARGGYEQYF

J gene: TRBJ2-2
V gene: TRBV5-1
CDR3 protein: CASSISGRSTGELFF

J gene: TRBJ1-2
V gene: TRBV28
CDR3 protein: CASSPGAYGYTF

J gene: TRBJ1-5
V gene: TRBV29-1
CDR3 protein: CSVEERQGANQPQHF

J gene: TRBJ2-1
V gene: TRBV7-9
CDR3 protein: CASSSGLAGVVEQFF

J gene: TRBJ1-1
V gene: TRBV12-3/TRBV12-4
CDR3 protein: CASSPDRAEAFF

J gene: TRBJ2-3
V gene: TRBV12-3/TRBV12-4
CDR3 protein: CASSFGNLRSGDTQYF

J gene: TRBJ2-7
V gene: TRBV6-6
CDR3 protein: CASSQSGGRYEQYF

J gene: TRBJ2-1
V gene: TRBV7-3
CDR3 protein: CASSLSRYNEQFF

J gene: TRBJ2-1
V gene: TRBV5-1
CDR3 protein: CASSLQGASYNEQFF

J gene: TRBJ2-6
V gene: TRBV2
CDR3 protein: CASRVPPKWDTGANVLTF

J gene: TRBJ2-6
V gene: TRBV7-9
CDR3 protein: CASSLAGGTGANVLTF

J gene: TRBJ2-4
V gene: TRBV28
CDR3 protein: CASSTLGTIAKNIQYF

J gene: TRBJ2-7
V gene: TRBV5-1
CDR3 protein: CASSLRTAPYTSYEQYF

J gene: TRBJ2-1
V gene: TRBV5-6
CDR3 protein: CASSERTGVGNNEQFF

J gene: TRBJ2-2
V gene: TRBV28
CDR3 protein: CASSLVPTGYGELFF